These 5 T cell receptor beta chains were all obtained from the same sample, sequenced in a study of T cells in Graves' hyperthyroidism and ophthalmopathy. The CDR3 regions of TCR beta were amplified from RNA transcripts. HTBI primers drove first-round RT-PCR of the TCR CDR3. TCRdb passed the multiplex PCR reads through MiXCR, listing each CDR3 protein once. The data contain under 200,000 distinct CDR3 sequences, roughly 10% of them singletons. Input material: blood. The receptors derive from a woman younger than 30 with Graves' hyperthyroidism that later progressed to Graves' ophthalmopathy.

This clonotype occurred many times. The chain has TRBV20-1 and TRBJ2-7; a possible D gene is TRBD1 (5 bases). V gave up 5 bases and J gave up 3 bases, with 11 bases separating them. This CDR3 comprises 12 residues. The germline V gene has CDR1 DFQATT and CDR2 SNEGSKA (reference sequence). CDR3 region: CSAPRENYEQYF. CDR3 sequence (DNA): TGCAGTGCTCCCAGGGAAAACTACGAGCAGTACTTC.

This clonotype occurred a few times. The chain has TRBV29-1 and TRBJ2-1, with 7 positions matching TRBD1. CDR1 is SQVTM, CDR2 ANQGSEA, per germline. The CDR3 loop spans 16 amino acids. J gave up 0 bases and V 2 bases, and 7 bases lay outside the gene matches. The CDR3 spells CSVETPGQSSYNEQFF. The CDR3 DNA follows: TGCAGCGTTGAAACCCCGGGACAGAGCTCCTACAATGAGCAGTTCTTC.

In this sample, this clonotype turned up many times. CDR3 in DNA: TGCGCCAGCAGTGAAGGACGGGTTGGCAAAAACATTCAGTACTTC. Its translation: CASSEGRVGKNIQYF. V and J are TRBV10-2 and TRBJ2-4; no reliable D call. V lost 3 bases and J 3 bases, leaving 12 bases between the germline ends. The CDR3 covers 15 residues. Germline assignment: CDR1 WSHSY and CDR2 SAAADI.

This clonotype was recorded many times. The chain joins TRBV6-1 to TRBJ1-3, with no clear D. The CDR3 consists of 13 residues. Germline CDR1 MNHNS, CDR2 SASEGT. With 6 bases removed from V and 8 bases from J, the gap between germline ends came to 14 bases. CDR3 amino acids: CASRGALRDTIYF. The DNA for the CDR3 is TGTGCCAGCAGGGGAGCTCTGAGGGACACCATATATTTT.

The table lists this clonotype with many counts. This chain links TRBV6-1 with TRBJ2-2, with a possible D match to TRBD1 (6 bases). Germline CDR1 is MNHNS and CDR2 is SASEGT. The ends were cut back, 4 bases at V and 1 base at J, with 16 bases in the middle. This CDR3 contains 17 residues. CDR3 in amino acids: CASSAGRGRLNTGELFF. The CDR3 nucleotides are TGTGCCAGCAGTGCGGGCAGGGGCCGTTTGAACACCGGGGAGCTGTTTTTT.